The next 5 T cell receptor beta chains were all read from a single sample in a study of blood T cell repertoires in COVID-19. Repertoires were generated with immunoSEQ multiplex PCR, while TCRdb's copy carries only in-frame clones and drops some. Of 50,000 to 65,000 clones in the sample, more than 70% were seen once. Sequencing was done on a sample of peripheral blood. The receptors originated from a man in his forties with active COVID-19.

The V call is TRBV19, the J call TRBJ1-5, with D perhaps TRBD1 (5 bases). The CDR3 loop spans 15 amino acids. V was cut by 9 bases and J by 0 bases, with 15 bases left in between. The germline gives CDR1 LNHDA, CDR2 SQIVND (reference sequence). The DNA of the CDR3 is TGTGCCAGCCGAACCGGCAGGGATAGCAATCAGCCCCAGCATTTT. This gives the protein CASRTGRDSNQPQHF.

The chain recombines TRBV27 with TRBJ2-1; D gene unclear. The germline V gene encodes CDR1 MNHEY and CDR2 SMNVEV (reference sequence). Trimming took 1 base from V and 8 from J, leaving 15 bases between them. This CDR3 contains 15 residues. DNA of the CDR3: TGTGCCAGCAGTTTATTTGAGGTTCGGTGGGATGAGCAGTTCTTC. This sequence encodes CASSLFEVRWDEQFF.

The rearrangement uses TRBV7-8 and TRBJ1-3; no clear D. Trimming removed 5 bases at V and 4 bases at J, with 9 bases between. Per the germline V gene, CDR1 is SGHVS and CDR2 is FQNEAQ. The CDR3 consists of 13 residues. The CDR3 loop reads CASSLTSGNTIYF. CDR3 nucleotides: TGTGCCAGCAGCCTTACATCCGGAAACACCATATATTTT.

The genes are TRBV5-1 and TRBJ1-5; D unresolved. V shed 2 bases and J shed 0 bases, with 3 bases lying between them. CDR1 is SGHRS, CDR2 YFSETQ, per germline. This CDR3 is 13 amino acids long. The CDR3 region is CASSFNSNQPQHF. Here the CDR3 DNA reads TGCGCCAGCAGCTTTAATAGCAATCAGCCCCAGCATTTT.

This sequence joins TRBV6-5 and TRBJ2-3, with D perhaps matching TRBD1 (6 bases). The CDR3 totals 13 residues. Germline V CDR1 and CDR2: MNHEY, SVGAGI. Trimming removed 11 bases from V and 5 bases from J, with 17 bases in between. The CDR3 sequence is CAASAGARDTQYF. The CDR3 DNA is TGTGCCGCTAGTGCAGGGGCGAGAGATACGCAGTATTTT.